The present entry profiles one T cell receptor (beta chain) with its context. As originally analysed: Reference gene primer amplification in the assay estimated nucleated cell counts. Measured with immunoSEQ multiplex PCR; TCRdb has only the in-frame clones, and not every one. Clone size and the V and J calls come from that table; the DNA yielded D and trimming. The data hold some 390,000 clones, with about nine tenths observed a single time. This study enrolled people aged 18 to 89 from roughly 22 US geographic areas. Recovered Cohort 3 donors showed two negative PCRs, clearance, or symptom resolution. The data stem from a study of blood T cell repertoires in COVID-19. V was shortened by 5 bases and J by 5 bases, with 16 bases between the two germline ends. CDR1 and CDR2 from the germline V gene are SGHTA and FQGTGA. The CDR3 runs 15 residues.

The sequencing input was PBMCs or T cells enriched from blood (not recorded which). This rearrangement joins TRBV7-3 to TRBJ2-1, with TRBD2 as a possible D gene (7 bases). The origin of this receptor is a woman in her 30s who had recovered from COVID-19. The CDR3 loop is CASSRRGPNDNEQFF. In DNA, the CDR3 is TGTGCCAGCAGCCGGCGGGGGCCTAACGACAATGAGCAGTTCTTC.